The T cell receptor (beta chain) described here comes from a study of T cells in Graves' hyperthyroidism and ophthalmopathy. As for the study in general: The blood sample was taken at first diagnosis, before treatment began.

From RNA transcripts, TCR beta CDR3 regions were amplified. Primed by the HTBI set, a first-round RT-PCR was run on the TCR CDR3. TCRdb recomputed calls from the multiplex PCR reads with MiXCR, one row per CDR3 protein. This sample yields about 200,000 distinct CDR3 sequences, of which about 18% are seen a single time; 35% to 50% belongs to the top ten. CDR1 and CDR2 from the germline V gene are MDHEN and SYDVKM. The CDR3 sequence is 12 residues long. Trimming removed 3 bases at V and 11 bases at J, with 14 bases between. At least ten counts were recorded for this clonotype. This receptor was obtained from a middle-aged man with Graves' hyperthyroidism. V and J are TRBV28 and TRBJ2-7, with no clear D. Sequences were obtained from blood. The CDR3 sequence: CASSLDRITKYF. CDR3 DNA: TGTGCCAGCAGTTTGGACCGTATAACAAAGTACTTC.